The 30 T cell receptor beta chains below come from one sample, sequenced in a study of T-cell memory formation after mild COVID-19. TCRdb independently ran MiXCR on the 5' RACE reads; one entry per CDR3 protein. The repertoire includes some 350,000 distinct CDR3 sequences, around 15% of them detected once, and around 22% sits in the top ten. The sample consisted of PBMCs or a T cell subset sorted from them (not recorded which). Receptors were obtained from a man aged 18-30 years who had mild COVID-19 (a few samples of this study predate the infection). Cell type and time point are not known.

The J gene is TRBJ2-5, the V gene TRBV4-3, with 8 bases identical to TRBD2. V gave up 4 bases and J gave up 2 bases; unmatched junction bases: 9. From germline, CDR1 is LGHNA and CDR2 YSLEER. There are 16 residues in the CDR3. This chain's CDR3 is CASSRAGIAGQETQYF. The CDR3, as DNA: TGCGCCAGCAGCCGAGCGGGTATAGCGGGGCAAGAGACCCAGTACTTC.

V is TRBV7-2 and J is TRBJ1-2, with D hard to call. The CDR3 consists of 14 residues. CDR1 is SGHTA and CDR2 is FQGNSA in the germline V gene. V lost 5 bases and J 3 bases, leaving 13 bases between the germline ends. CDR3 sequence: CASSTPGSYYGYTF. The CDR3 DNA sequence: TGTGCCAGCAGCACGCCGGGCAGTTACTATGGCTACACCTTC. The whole variable domain, filled in from reference TRBV7-2 and TRBJ1-2, reads GAGVSQSPSNKVTEKGKDVELRCDPISGHTALYWYRQSLGQGLEFLIYFQGNSAPDKSGLPSDRFSAERTGGSVSTLTIQRTQQEDSAVYLCASSTPGSYYGYTFGSGTRLTVV.

This clonotype showed up just a few times. The V gene is TRBV6-5, the J gene TRBJ2-7, with D tentatively TRBD2 (7 bases). Germline V gene lookup returns CDR1 MNHEY and CDR2 SVGAGI. Trimming took off 0 bases at V and 1 base at J, with 13 bases between the two ends. The CDR3 runs 16 residues. Written as DNA, the CDR3 is TGTGCCAGCAGTTACTCGATTGCGGGGGCTTCCTACGAGCAGTACTTC. Its translation is CASSYSIAGASYEQYF.

This clonotype was seen a few times. V usage is TRBV20-1 and J usage is TRBJ1-1, with TRBD1 matching 12 bases. The ends lost 0 bases at V and 9 bases at J; junction bases unmatched: 2. The CDR3 loop spans 13 amino acids. The germline gives CDR1 DFQATT, CDR2 SNEGSKA (reference sequence). In DNA form, the CDR3 reads TGCAGTGCTAGAGATGGGGACAGGGGGCAAGCTTTCTTT. This translates into CSARDGDRGQAFF.

The chain carries TRBV12-3 or TRBV12-4 and TRBJ2-3; tentative D call: TRBD2 (5 bases). The CDR3 covers 13 residues. With 4 bases removed from V and 4 bases from J, the gap between germline ends came to 9 bases. CDR3 loop: CASSSSEADTQYF. CDR3 coding DNA: TGTGCCAGCAGTTCCTCGGAGGCAGATACGCAGTATTTT.

This clonotype has at least ten counts. V usage is TRBV15 and J usage is TRBJ1-4; 8 bases are a match to TRBD1. The CDR3 consists of 13 residues. The germline gives CDR1 LNHNV, CDR2 YYDKDF (reference sequence). After removal of 5 bases from V and 8 bases from J, the junction contained 4 bases not matched to a gene. This CDR3 reads CATSGQGWEKLFF. CDR3 bases: TGTGCCACCAGCGGACAGGGTTGGGAAAAACTGTTTTTT. The full variable domain, with the rest looked up from reference TRBV15 and TRBJ1-4, is DAMVIQNPRYQVTQFGKPVTLSCSQTLNHNVMYWYQQKSSQAPKLLFHYYDKDFNNEADTPDNFQSRRPNTSFCFLDIRSPGLGDTAMYLCATSGQGWEKLFFGSGTQLSVL.

This clonotype occurred a few times. The chain recombines TRBV9 with TRBJ2-3; tentatively, D is TRBD1 or TRBD2 (6 bases each). V was trimmed by 4 bases and J by 1 base, leaving 16 bases between them. The CDR3 length is 16 residues. Germline V gene lookup returns CDR1 SGDLS and CDR2 YYNGEE. The CDR3 nucleotides are TGTGCCAGCAGCCCCGTGGAGGGGGTCGGCACAGATACGCAGTATTTT. Encoded protein: CASSPVEGVGTDTQYF.

In its sample, this clonotype was seen a few times. The chain recombines TRBV11-2 with TRBJ2-3, with 7 nucleotides matching TRBD1. Germline V gene lookup returns CDR1 SGHAT and CDR2 FQNNGV. This CDR3 comprises 15 residues. After removal of 2 bases from V and 6 bases from J, the junction contained 8 bases not matched to a gene. Here the CDR3 DNA reads TGTGCCAGCAGCTTACGACAGGGTTGGACGGATACGCAGTATTTT. It codes for CASSLRQGWTDTQYF.

This chain uses TRBV12-3 or TRBV12-4 with TRBJ1-5; maybe TRBD1 (5 bases). V lost 5 bases and J lost 2, with 22 bases in between. This CDR3 region has 18 residues. This chain's CDR3 is CASSIRAGAPGCNQPQHF. CDR3 nucleotide sequence: TGTGCCAGCAGTATCAGGGCCGGAGCCCCCGGATGCAATCAGCCCCAGCATTTT.

The gene calls are TRBV5-1 and TRBJ2-2; D may be TRBD1 (6 bases). Trimming removed 2 bases from V and 3 bases from J, with 8 bases in between. This CDR3 comprises 14 residues. Germline V lookup: CDR1 SGHRS, CDR2 YFSETQ. In DNA, the CDR3 is TGCGCCAGCAGCTTAACAGGGTACACCGGGGAGCTGTTTTTT. Translating gives CASSLTGYTGELFF.

V usage is TRBV10-3 and J usage is TRBJ2-7; D is possibly TRBD1 (5 bases). V was shortened by 10 bases and J by 4 bases, with 17 bases between the two germline ends. Germline V gives CDR1 ENHRY, CDR2 SYGVKD. The CDR3 runs 13 residues. The CDR3 protein is CATRGTGLYEQYV. CDR3 nucleotide sequence: TGTGCCACCCGAGGCACAGGCCTTTACGAGCAGTACGTC.

This clonotype has just a few counts. This chain uses TRBV4-1 with TRBJ2-1, with D perhaps given as TRBD1 or TRBD2 (7 bases each). CDR3 length equals 17 residues. Looked up from germline, CDR1 is MGHRA and CDR2 is YSYEKL. Trimming cost V 0 bases and J 3 bases, with 15 bases left between them. The CDR3 nucleotides are TGCGCCAGCAGCCAAGAGGGTGGGAGGGGGCTCTACAATGAGCAGTTCTTC. Amino acid sequence: CASSQEGGRGLYNEQFF.

This clonotype has ten or more counts. J is TRBJ2-3 and V is TRBV29-1, with 13 bases matching TRBD2. V lost 0 bases to trimming and J lost 3 bases; unmatched junction nucleotides: 9. CDR1 and CDR2 from the germline V gene are SQVTM and ANQGSEA. CDR3 length: 18 residues. The CDR3 protein is CSVEEWTSGGRATDTQYF. For the CDR3, the DNA is TGCAGCGTTGAAGAATGGACTAGCGGGGGCCGGGCGACAGATACGCAGTATTTT.

This clonotype was observed at least ten times. V gene TRBV5-1 combines with J gene TRBJ2-3; 10 bases line up with TRBD2. V was clipped by 3 bases and J by 1 base; unmatched bases: 8. The germline V gene encodes CDR1 SGHRS and CDR2 YFSETQ. CDR3 size: 17 residues. CDR3 loop: CASSWTPGTSGTDTQYF. CDR3 DNA sequence: TGCGCCAGCAGCTGGACTCCCGGGACTAGCGGCACAGATACGCAGTATTTT.

This clonotype was seen only a few times. This rearrangement joins TRBV4-1 to TRBJ1-6; D gene uncertain. Germline CDR1 and CDR2: MGHRA and YSYEKL. The CDR3 covers 17 residues. Trimming pared 1 base from V and 10 bases from J, leaving 20 bases between. The DNA of the CDR3 is TGCGCCAGCAGCCAAGGCCGGGCGCGGGCCGGTCGATCACCCCTCCACTTT. Translation gives CASSQGRARAGRSPLHF.

This clonotype was picked up many times. The chain combines TRBV20-1 with TRBJ2-3; 9 nucleotides agree with TRBD1. The CDR3 runs to 16 residues. The germline CDR1 and CDR2 sequences are DFQATT and SNEGSKA (reference sequence). V dropped 6 bases and J dropped 2; count of bases not matched to a gene: 12. The CDR3 protein is CSARKQGAGPTDTQYF. The DNA of the CDR3 is TGCAGTGCGAGGAAACAGGGGGCAGGGCCCACAGATACGCAGTATTTT.

This clonotype was seen more than once but under ten times. V gene TRBV19 combines with J gene TRBJ2-3; D perhaps matches TRBD1 (7 bases). The CDR3 spans 14 residues. V gave up 4 bases and J gave up 9 bases, with 17 bases separating them. CDR1 LNHDA and CDR2 SQIVND come from the germline V gene (reference sequence). The CDR3 DNA is TGTGCCAGTAGTACAGGGGGAGGACGTGGCACGCAGTATTTT. It is translated as CASSTGGGRGTQYF.

The chain's CDR3 is CASSPGFAGTDTQYF. For the CDR3, the DNA is TGTGCCAGCAGCCCAGGGTTCGCGGGGACAGATACGCAGTATTTT. The V call is TRBV7-9, the J call TRBJ2-3, with a tentative D call TRBD2 (6 bases). There are 15 residues in the CDR3. The germline V gene encodes CDR1 SEHNR and CDR2 FQNEAQ (reference sequence). The V gene lost 5 bases and the J gene lost 3 bases, with 15 bases spanning the gap. Full variable domain (missing parts from reference TRBV7-9 and TRBJ2-3): DTGVSQNPRHKITKRGQNVTFRCDPISEHNRLYWYRQTLGQGPEFLTYFQNEAQLEKSRLLSDRFSAERPKGSFSTLEIQRTEQGDSAMYLCASSPGFAGTDTQYFGPGTRLTVL.

The chain is built from TRBV12-3 or TRBV12-4 and TRBJ1-2; no clear D. The V end lost 6 bases, the J end lost 5 bases, and 4 bases lay between the germline ends. This CDR3 is 10 amino acids long. CDR3 sequence reads: CASRGYGYTF. The CDR3 nucleotides are TGTGCCAGCAGGGGATATGGCTACACCTTC.

This clonotype occurred once. V is TRBV18 and J is TRBJ2-7; D is unclear. CDR3 length: 14 amino acids. Germline V gene data show CDR1 as KGHSH and CDR2 as LQKENI. The V gene lost 3 bases and the J gene lost 4 bases, with 13 bases spanning the gap. The CDR3 is CASSPGIVEYEQYF. The CDR3 DNA follows: TGTGCCAGCTCACCGGGGATTGTGGAGTACGAGCAGTACTTC.

This rearrangement joins TRBV28 to TRBJ2-1; D perhaps matches TRBD1 (5 bases). CDR1 and CDR2 from the germline V gene are MDHEN and SYDVKM. CDR3 length equals 16 residues. The V gene lost 3 bases and the J gene lost 9 bases, with 21 bases spanning the gap. In nucleotides, the CDR3 is TGTGCCAGCAGTTTCGCAGCGTTACTCCAGGGTACTGAGCAGTTCTTC. Its protein product is CASSFAALLQGTEQFF.

This rearrangement joins TRBV7-9 to TRBJ1-1; 10 bases agree with TRBD1. This CDR3 has 14 residues. Germline assignment: CDR1 SEHNR and CDR2 FQNEAQ (reference sequence). V dropped 5 bases and J dropped 4; count of bases not matched to a gene: 4. The CDR3 region is CASSPRDRGTEAFF. DNA for the CDR3: TGTGCCAGCAGCCCCCGGGACAGGGGCACTGAAGCTTTCTTT.

This clonotype has just a few counts. This chain connects TRBV2 to TRBJ2-7; 8 nucleotides agree with TRBD1. V lost 5 bases and J lost 1; bases outside the gene matches: 4. Germline CDR1 reads SNHLY; CDR2 reads FYNNEI. The CDR3 contains 14 residues. The DNA of the CDR3 is TGTGCCAGCAGTAAAGGACAGGGTTCCTACGAGCAGTACTTC. Translating it yields CASSKGQGSYEQYF.

The chain has TRBV12-3 or TRBV12-4 and TRBJ2-3, with D perhaps matching TRBD1 (5 bases). The CDR3 runs to 14 residues. The ends were cut back, 5 bases at V and 8 bases at J, with 17 bases in the middle. The CDR3 loop reads CASSVDRGVGTQYF. The CDR3 DNA follows: TGTGCCAGCAGTGTGGATAGGGGCGTAGGTACGCAGTATTTT.

J is TRBJ2-5 and V is TRBV6-5; unclear D gene. The V end was cut by 2 bases, the J end by 5 bases, with 9 bases between. The CDR3 consists of 13 residues. The germline V gene has CDR1 MNHEY and CDR2 SVGAGI. CDR3 amino acids: CASSYTQRETQYF. DNA of the CDR3: TGTGCCAGCAGTTACACACAGAGGGAGACCCAGTACTTC.

The V and J genes are TRBV24-1 and TRBJ1-1, with D uncertain. V lost 0 bases and J 2 bases, leaving 3 bases between the germline ends. The CDR3 has 13 residues. The germline V gene has CDR1 KGHDR and CDR2 SFDVKD. For the CDR3, the DNA is TGTGCCACCAGTGATTTGACTAACACTGAAGCTTTCTTT. This gives the protein CATSDLTNTEAFF.

In its sample, this clonotype was seen a few times. The chain has TRBV20-1 and TRBJ2-3; possible D gene TRBD1, 6 bases. Germline V gene lookup returns CDR1 DFQATT and CDR2 SNEGSKA (reference sequence). This CDR3 region has 14 residues. Trimming removed 3 bases at V and 4 bases at J, with 14 bases between. CDR3 amino acids: CSASSGRGADTQYF. CDR3 nucleotide sequence: TGCAGTGCTAGTTCGGGCAGGGGCGCAGATACGCAGTATTTT.

This sequence joins TRBV7-2 and TRBJ2-3; 7 bases fit TRBD2. V lost 1 base to trimming and J lost 6 bases; unmatched junction nucleotides: 13. The germline gives CDR1 SGHTA, CDR2 FQGNSA. The CDR3 runs to 17 residues. The CDR3, as DNA: TGTGCCAGCAGCTTAGTTTCCAGCGGGGCAGTCATCGATACGCAGTATTTT. Translation: CASSLVSSGAVIDTQYF.

The V call is TRBV7-9, the J call TRBJ2-1; D gene unclear. With 5 bases removed from V and 2 bases from J, the gap between germline ends came to 13 bases. Germline V gene lookup returns CDR1 SEHNR and CDR2 FQNEAQ (reference sequence). The CDR3 has 15 residues. CDR3 bases: TGTGCCAGCAGCCGAATAGGGCTAGCCTACAATGAGCAGTTCTTC. Translation: CASSRIGLAYNEQFF.

This clonotype came up once. V usage is TRBV20-1 and J usage is TRBJ2-1, with D perhaps being TRBD1 or TRBD2 (5 bases each). This CDR3 has 12 residues. V was trimmed by 7 bases and J by 10 bases, leaving 17 bases between them. CDR1 is DFQATT, CDR2 SNEGSKA, per germline (reference sequence). The CDR3 protein is CSDTLGRDEQFF. CDR3 nucleotides: TGCAGTGATACCCTAGGAAGGGACGAGCAGTTCTTC.